The entry below describes one TCR beta chain. Its binding antigen is unknown. No per-base quality is available; no much larger clone lies one base away. For sequencing of the TCRbeta CDR3 region, genomic DNA was extracted from the sorted cells. The immunoSEQ Assay was used for sequencing of TCRbeta CDR3 regions. TCRdb obtained this table from immuneACCESS and retained in-frame rearrangements with V and J assigned. These tables miss some clones; where compared with another copy, unresolved V genes account for less than half of the shortfall, and the remainder is unexplained. The sample table shows over 85,000 clones, and roughly 80% are seen once. Clones ranked in the top ten supply more than 1.1% of the sample. The data originate from a study of OX40 agonist ivuxolimab in advanced cancers. About the study as a whole: Ivuxolimab was an agonistic, fully human IgG2 monoclonal antibody directed against OX40 (CD134), a costimulatory receptor. Intravenous ivuxolimab was administered to patients every 2 weeks at six dose levels: 0.01, 0.1, 0.3, 1.5, 3 and 10 mg/kg. Of the approximately 50 patients in dose escalation, 19 had hepatocellular carcinoma, about 15 had melanoma, 9 had renal cell carcinoma and 9 had head and neck cancer. In the dose-escalation cohort, over 65% of patients were male, and the mean age was around 60 years, with a range of 23 to 79. Prior anti-PD-1, anti-PD-L1 or anti-CTLA-4 therapy was permitted, and approximately 40% of dose-escalation patients had received checkpoint inhibitors. Partial responses occurred in three dose-escalation patients: two with cutaneous melanoma and one with hepatocellular carcinoma. The purpose of peripheral TCRbeta sequencing was to test whether ivuxolimab changed TCR sequence diversity and led to clonal T-cell expansion. The paper covers the monotherapy dose-escalation part of the phase I ivuxolimab trial, which included N ≈ 54 patients.

Here is what the overall study found, with its caveats: On average, CD8+ T cells showed more expanded clones than CD4+ T cells after ivuxolimab. The antigen specificity of the clonally expanded peripheral T cells was not determined. At doses of 0.1 to 3.0 mg/kg, clonal expansion of both CD4+ and CD8+ blood T cells was observed from baseline to week 6. Low levels of normalized T-cell clonal expansion were also seen in some nonresponding patients. In the 0.1-3.0 mg/kg groups, partial responders were among the patients with the lowest normalized peripheral clonal expansion, particularly in CD8+ T cells.

Spanning cysteine to phenylalanine, the CDR3 consists of 14 amino acids. The kept DNA is CDR3 alone, 42 bases in frame from the first base. Patients with a history of autoimmune disease or receiving systemic immunosuppression were excluded from the trial. Peripheral blood for TCR sequencing was collected from all dose cohorts at baseline, on cycle 4 day 1, and on cycle 7 day 1. The samples were drawn from a first-in-human, open-label, multicenter phase I dose-escalation trial of ivuxolimab. The trial enrolled adults with locally advanced or metastatic head and neck squamous cell, hepatocellular, melanoma or renal cell carcinoma. Before TCR sequencing, CD4+ T cells and CD8+ T cells from peripheral blood were sorted into separate populations.

The sample consisted of CD4+ or CD8+ T cells sorted from blood, taken in a trial of the OX40 agonist ivuxolimab. The source is an adult with an advanced solid tumor such as melanoma, head and neck, liver or kidney cancer. Recombination linked TRBV21-1 to TRBJ1-5. TRBV21-1 is described as a pseudogene. CDR3 loop: CASRLTGSNQPQHF. The bases read TGTGCCAGCAGGCTAACGGGGAGCAATCAGCCCCAGCATTTT.